Sequencing of this TCR beta chain was carried out in a study of shared clonotypes between healthy human individuals. Background on the study: Three men and a couple of women, aged 18 to 49, were donors. Study-wide points: Non-shared clonotypes had lower generation probabilities than clonotypes shared by all four sorted-subset donors.

On sorted subsets, replicate PCRs used about 180 ng DNA, or tens of thousands of T cell genomes. The data were produced by immunoSEQ multiplex PCR, yet TCRdb's version contains in-frame clones alone and is incomplete. The sample holds about 2.2 million clones; approximately 94% are singletons and the top ten take more than 1.5%. Comments on this clone: Its specificity is not known.

CD45RO-negative cells were positively selected for CCR7, leaving out terminally differentiated effector memory CD45RA+ cells. The source of this sequence is a man aged 18-30 years in good health. Some clones in this sample may be carry-over from other donors' samples. Sequenced input: naive CD8+ T cells from PBMCs.

The CDR3 spells CASSMDSQGSGANVLTF. CDR3 coding DNA: TGTGCCAGTAGTATGGACTCACAGGGTTCTGGGGCCAACGTCCTGACTTTC. V and J are TRBV19 and TRBJ2-6, with D perhaps matching TRBD1 (6 bases). This CDR3 region has 17 residues. Germline V gene data show CDR1 as LNHDA and CDR2 as SQIVND (reference sequence). The V end was cut by 3 bases, the J end by 1 base, with 13 bases between.